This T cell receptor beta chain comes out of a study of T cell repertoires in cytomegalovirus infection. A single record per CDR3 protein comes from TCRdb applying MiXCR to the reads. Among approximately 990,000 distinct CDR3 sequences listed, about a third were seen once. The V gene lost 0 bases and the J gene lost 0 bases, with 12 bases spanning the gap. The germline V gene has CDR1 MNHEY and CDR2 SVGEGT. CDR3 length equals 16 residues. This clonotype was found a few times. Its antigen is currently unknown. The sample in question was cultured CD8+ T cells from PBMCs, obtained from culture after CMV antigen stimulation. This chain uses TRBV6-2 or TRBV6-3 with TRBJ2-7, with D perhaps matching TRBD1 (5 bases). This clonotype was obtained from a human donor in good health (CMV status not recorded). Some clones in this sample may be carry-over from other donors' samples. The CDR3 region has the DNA TGTGCCAGCAGTTACTCGACAGACCCCTACTCCTACGAGCAGTACGTC. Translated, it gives CASSYSTDPYSYEQYV.